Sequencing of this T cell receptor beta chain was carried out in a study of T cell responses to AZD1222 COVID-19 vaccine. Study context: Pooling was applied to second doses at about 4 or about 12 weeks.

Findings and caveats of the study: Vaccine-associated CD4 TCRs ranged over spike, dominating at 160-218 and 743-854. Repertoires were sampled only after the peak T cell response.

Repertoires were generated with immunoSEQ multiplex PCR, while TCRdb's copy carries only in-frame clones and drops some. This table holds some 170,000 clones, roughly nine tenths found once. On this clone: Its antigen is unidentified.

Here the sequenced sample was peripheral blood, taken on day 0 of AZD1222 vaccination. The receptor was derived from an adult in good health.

DNA for the CDR3: TGTGCCAGCAGCTTAGCGACTCCTAGCGCCTCGAGCTCCTACGAGCAGTACTTC. Its translation is CASSLATPSASSSYEQYF. The rearrangement uses TRBV7-2 and TRBJ2-7; possibly TRBD2 for D (6 bases). V lost 0 bases and J lost 0, with 18 bases in between. Per the germline V gene, CDR1 is SGHTA and CDR2 is FQGNSA. This CDR3 has 18 amino acids.